The 23 T cell receptor beta chains reported below all come from one sample, sequenced in a study of shared clonotypes between healthy human individuals. The data were produced by immunoSEQ multiplex PCR, yet TCRdb's version contains in-frame clones alone and is incomplete. This table holds about 2 million clones, 95% found once. The sample consisted of naive CD4+ T cells sorted from blood. As to subset: CD45RA+ positively selected. Receptors originate from a man aged 18-30 years in good health.

The J gene is TRBJ2-1, the V gene TRBV18, with D possibly being TRBD1 (5 bases). The CDR3 is 14 residues long. Germline CDR1 is KGHSH and CDR2 is LQKENI. Trimming cost V 3 bases and J 6 bases, with 12 bases left between them. For the CDR3, the DNA is TGTGCCAGCTCACCTCCAGGGCCTTCCAATGAGCAGTTCTTC. This codes for CASSPPGPSNEQFF. The full variable domain, in which reference TRBV18 and TRBJ2-1 provide the parts outside the CDR3, is NAGVMQNPRHLVRRRGQEARLRCSPMKGHSHVYWYRQLPEEGLKFMVYLQKENIIDESGMPKERFSAEFPKEGPSILRIQQVVRGDSAAYFCASSPPGPSNEQFFGPGTRLTVL.

The rearrangement joins TRBV13 to TRBJ1-2, with 7 positions matching TRBD1. The V segment lost 8 bases and the J segment 4 bases; nucleotides outside the gene matches: 10. Per germline, CDR1 PRHDT and CDR2 FYEKMQ (reference sequence). This CDR3 contains 14 residues. The CDR3: CASRPPGTVYGYTF. The DNA of the CDR3 is TGTGCCAGCCGACCTCCCGGGACAGTCTATGGCTACACCTTC.

J is TRBJ2-7 and V is TRBV18, with 11 bases fitting TRBD2. This CDR3 region has 15 residues. The germline gives CDR1 KGHSH, CDR2 LQKENI. J lost 4 bases, V lost 6 bases, and 8 bases had no gene match. CDR3 sequence (DNA): TGTGCCAGCTCTCAAACTAGCGGGGGAGGATACGAGCAGTACTTC. It encodes CASSQTSGGGYEQYF.

The chain has TRBV28 and TRBJ2-3, with 7 bases matching TRBD2. CDR1 is MDHEN and CDR2 is SYDVKM in the germline V gene. The CDR3 runs to 14 residues. V lost 5 bases, J lost 6 bases, and 8 bases stayed unmatched. CDR3 region: CASSGGDLRDTQYF. The CDR3 DNA reads as TGTGCCAGCAGTGGGGGGGACCTGCGGGATACGCAGTATTTT.

For this clone: Other DNA sequences in the sample encode the same CDR3. J is TRBJ2-7 and V is TRBV5-1; 10 bases agree with TRBD1. V shed 4 bases and J 2 bases; nucleotides not matched to a gene: 3. The germline gives CDR1 SGHRS, CDR2 YFSETQ. The CDR3 totals 14 residues. For the CDR3, the DNA is TGCGCCAGCAGCCCTGACAGGGGGCCCTACGAGCAGTACTTC. Translating it yields CASSPDRGPYEQYF. The complete variable domain, with remaining parts taken from reference TRBV5-1 and TRBJ2-7, reads KAGVTQTPRYLIKTRGQQVTLSCSPISGHRSVSWYQQTPGQGLQFLFEYFSETQRNKGNFPGRFSGRQFSNSRSEMNVSTLELGDSALYLCASSPDRGPYEQYFGPGTRLTVT.

V gene TRBV5-1 combines with J gene TRBJ2-1; 9 bases are shared with TRBD1. Germline lookup yields CDR1 SGHRS and CDR2 YFSETQ. After removal of 4 bases from V and 7 bases from J, the junction contained 6 bases not matched to a gene. This CDR3 has 14 amino acids. CDR3 nucleotide sequence: TGCGCCAGCAGCCCCTGGGACAGGGCAAATGAGCAGTTCTTC. Translated, it gives CASSPWDRANEQFF.

The V call is TRBV7-3, the J call TRBJ2-5; 8 positions agree with TRBD1. Germline-derived CDR1 and CDR2 are SGHTA and FQGTGA. V lost 4 bases and J lost 6; bases outside the gene matches: 7. CDR3 length: 14 residues. In DNA form, the CDR3 reads TGTGCCAGCAGCTCAAAACAGGGGGAACAGACCCAGTACTTC. Protein: CASSSKQGEQTQYF.

This clone was counted once. The chain links TRBV5-1 to TRBJ2-7; no firm D call. The length of the CDR3 is 14 residues. Germline CDR1 SGHRS, CDR2 YFSETQ. Between the trimmed V and J ends, which lost 0 bases and 0 bases, there was a span of 7 bases. CDR3 coding DNA: TGCGCCAGCAGCTTGGGTTCGTACTCCTACGAGCAGTACTTC. Amino acid sequence: CASSLGSYSYEQYF.

This rearrangement joins TRBV6-6 to TRBJ2-3; D gene uncertain. The CDR3 runs to 13 residues. V was pared by 5 bases and J by 7 bases, with 13 bases between. Germline V gives CDR1 MNHNY, CDR2 SVGAGI (reference sequence). CDR3 sequence: CASSKHSEYTQYF. The CDR3 DNA reads TGTGCCAGCAGTAAACACAGCGAATATACGCAGTATTTT.

The rearrangement joins TRBV10-3 to TRBJ1-2; possibly TRBD1 for D (6 bases). The CDR3 sequence is 14 residues long. Trimming shortened V by 0 bases and J by 8 bases, and 13 bases separated the two germline ends. Germline-derived CDR1 and CDR2 are ENHRY and SYGVKD. The CDR3 region has the DNA TGTGCCATCAGTGAGTCGCCGGGGGCATGGGGCTACACCTTC. Its translation: CAISESPGAWGYTF.

The rearrangement joins TRBV5-1 to TRBJ1-3; D gene unclear. In germline, CDR1 is SGHRS, CDR2 YFSETQ. This CDR3 comprises 16 residues. V was cut by 4 bases and J by 0 bases, with 14 bases left in between. The CDR3 coding sequence is TGCGCCAGCAGCCCTGACCCACCAACCTCTGGAAACACCATATATTTT. It translates to CASSPDPPTSGNTIYF. The full variable domain, its missing parts supplied by reference TRBV5-1 and TRBJ1-3, is KAGVTQTPRYLIKTRGQQVTLSCSPISGHRSVSWYQQTPGQGLQFLFEYFSETQRNKGNFPGRFSGRQFSNSRSEMNVSTLELGDSALYLCASSPDPPTSGNTIYFGEGSWLTVV.

The V and J genes are TRBV30 and TRBJ2-2, with no clear D. Germline loops: CDR1 GTSNPN, CDR2 SVGIG (reference sequence). This CDR3 has 15 residues. V was shortened by 3 bases and J by 4 bases, with 15 bases between the two germline ends. CDR3 DNA sequence: TGTGCCTGGAGGTTTTTAGGGCGAGGCACCGGGGAGCTGTTTTTT. Its translation: CAWRFLGRGTGELFF.

J is TRBJ2-3 and V is TRBV4-3, with 9 bases matching TRBD2. The V gene end was trimmed by 2 bases and the J gene end by 1 base; junction bases not matched to a gene: 1. This CDR3 contains 15 residues. Per germline, CDR1 LGHNA and CDR2 YSLEER. CDR3 sequence (DNA): TGCGCCAGCAGCCAAAGGACTAGCGGCACAGATACGCAGTATTTT. Translating it yields CASSQRTSGTDTQYF.

The chain has TRBV6-5 and TRBJ1-2; 7 positions agree with TRBD1. The germline gives CDR1 MNHEY, CDR2 SVGAGI. The CDR3 has 13 amino acids. V shed 5 bases and J 8 bases; nucleotides not matched to a gene: 8. The CDR3 bases are TGTGCCAGCAGTGACCGACAGGGTGGGGGCTACACCTTC. It translates to CASSDRQGGGYTF.

This chain links TRBV27 with TRBJ1-4; D is unclear. V lost 5 bases and J lost 4, with 5 bases in between. Germline CDR1 and CDR2: MNHEY and SMNVEV (reference sequence). CDR3 length: 12 amino acids. The CDR3 is CASSRLNEKLFF. The CDR3 DNA reads TGTGCCAGCAGTAGGCTTAATGAAAAACTGTTTTTT. The complete variable domain, with remaining parts taken from reference TRBV27 and TRBJ1-4, reads EAQVTQNPRYLITVTGKKLTVTCSQNMNHEYMSWYRQDPGLGLRQIYYSMNVEVTDKGDVPEGYKVSRKEKRNFPLILESPSPNQTSLYFCASSRLNEKLFFGSGTQLSVL.

Points on this clone: The identical CDR3 is also encoded by other nucleotide sequences in the sample. The rearrangement joins TRBV5-5 to TRBJ1-5; D is undetermined. CDR3 size: 14 residues. Germline lookup yields CDR1 SGHKS and CDR2 YYEKEE (reference sequence). Trimming removed 0 bases from V and 3 bases from J, with 7 bases in between. The CDR3 DNA reads TGTGCCAGCAGCTTGGGAGGGTCCAATCAGCCCCAGCATTTT. Translating it yields CASSLGGSNQPQHF.

This sequence joins TRBV30 and TRBJ2-7; a possible D gene is TRBD1 (6 bases). Between the trimmed V and J ends, which lost 4 bases and 3 bases, there was a span of 13 bases. The CDR3 is made up of 13 amino acids. From germline, CDR1 is GTSNPN and CDR2 SVGIG (reference sequence). Written as DNA, the CDR3 is TGTGCCTGGAACCGGGACACCGACTACGAGCAGTACTTC. Its translation: CAWNRDTDYEQYF.

This clone was picked up one time. This chain joins TRBV5-8 and TRBJ1-4; D is unclear. V was cut by 1 base and J by 0 bases, with 7 bases left in between. CDR3 length: 15 amino acids. CDR1 is SGHTS, CDR2 YDEGEE, per germline. Here the CDR3 reads CASSLRLSTNEKLFF. In DNA form, the CDR3 reads TGTGCCAGCAGCTTGAGGCTATCAACTAATGAAAAACTGTTTTTT.

The chain is built from TRBV18 and TRBJ2-1; D is unclear. V lost 0 bases and J lost 0, with 9 bases in between. CDR3 size: 16 residues. From germline, CDR1 is KGHSH and CDR2 LQKENI. Here the CDR3 DNA reads TGTGCCAGCTCACCACCTCAGGCTGTCTCCTACAATGAGCAGTTCTTC. Translated: CASSPPQAVSYNEQFF.

The CDR3 is CASSFWNTEAFF. DNA of the CDR3: TGTGCCAGTAGTTTTTGGAACACTGAAGCTTTCTTT. V and J are TRBV19 and TRBJ1-1; no clear D gene. V shed 5 bases and J shed 1 base, with 5 bases lying between them. The CDR3 extends over 12 amino acids. The V gene's germline CDR1 is LNHDA and CDR2 SQIVND (reference sequence).

The chain recombines TRBV7-9 with TRBJ2-1, with 7 bases lining up with TRBD1. Germline loops: CDR1 SEHNR, CDR2 FQNEAQ (reference sequence). V was pared by 5 bases and J by 8 bases, with 9 bases of the junction left unmatched. The CDR3 contains 14 residues. The CDR3 region has the DNA TGTGCCAGCAGCACCCGGGACAGAGTCTATGAGCAGTTCTTC. This sequence encodes CASSTRDRVYEQFF.

The rearrangement links TRBV30 to TRBJ1-1, with D maybe TRBD1 (5 bases). This CDR3 is 14 amino acids long. In germline, CDR1 is GTSNPN, CDR2 SVGIG (reference sequence). V dropped 2 bases and J dropped 3 bases, with 13 bases sitting between them. The CDR3 spells CAWSPGLDYTEAFF. The CDR3 DNA sequence: TGTGCCTGGAGTCCAGGGTTAGATTACACTGAAGCTTTCTTT.

The genes are TRBV5-1 and TRBJ2-2, with 11 bases fitting TRBD2. The V gene end was trimmed by 1 base and the J gene end by 9 bases; junction bases not matched to a gene: 8. The CDR3 sequence is 16 residues long. CDR1 is SGHRS and CDR2 is YFSETQ in the germline V gene. CDR3 in DNA: TGCGCCAGCAGCTTGACTAGCGGGAGCGAGGGGAGGGAGCTGTTTTTT. As protein: CASSLTSGSEGRELFF.